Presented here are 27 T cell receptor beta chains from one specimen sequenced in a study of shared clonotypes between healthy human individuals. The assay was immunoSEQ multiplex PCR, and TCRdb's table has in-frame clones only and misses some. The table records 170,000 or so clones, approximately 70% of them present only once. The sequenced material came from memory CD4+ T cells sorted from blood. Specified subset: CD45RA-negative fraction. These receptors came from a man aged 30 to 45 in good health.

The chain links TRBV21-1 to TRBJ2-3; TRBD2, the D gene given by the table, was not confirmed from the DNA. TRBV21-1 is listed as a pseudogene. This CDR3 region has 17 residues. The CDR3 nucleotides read TGTGCCAGCAGCAAAGCTAATAGCAAATCTGTGTCAGATACGCAGTATTTT. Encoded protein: CASSKANSKSVSDTQYF.

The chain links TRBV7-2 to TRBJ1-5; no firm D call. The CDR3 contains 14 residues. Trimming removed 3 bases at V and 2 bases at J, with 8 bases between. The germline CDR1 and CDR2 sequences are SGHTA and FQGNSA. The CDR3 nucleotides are TGTGCCAGCAGCTTTGCGGGAGGCAATCAGCCCCAGCATTTT. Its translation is CASSFAGGNQPQHF.

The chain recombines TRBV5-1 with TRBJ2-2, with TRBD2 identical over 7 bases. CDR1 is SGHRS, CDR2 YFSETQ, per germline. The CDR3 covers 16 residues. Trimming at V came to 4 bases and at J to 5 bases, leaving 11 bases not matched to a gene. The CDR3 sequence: CASSPRWEGTTGELFF. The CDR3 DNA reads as TGCGCCAGCAGCCCCCGTTGGGAGGGGACTACCGGGGAGCTGTTTTTT.

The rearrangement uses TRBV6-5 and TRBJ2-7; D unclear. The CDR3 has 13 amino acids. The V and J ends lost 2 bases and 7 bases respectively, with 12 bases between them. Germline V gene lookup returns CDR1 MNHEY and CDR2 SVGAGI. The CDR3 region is CASSYRPFREQYF. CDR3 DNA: TGTGCCAGCAGTTACCGTCCCTTCCGGGAGCAGTACTTC.

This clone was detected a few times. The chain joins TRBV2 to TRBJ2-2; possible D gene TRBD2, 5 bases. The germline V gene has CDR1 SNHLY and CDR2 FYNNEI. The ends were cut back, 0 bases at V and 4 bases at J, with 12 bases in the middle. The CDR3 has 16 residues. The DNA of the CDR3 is TGTGCCAGCAGTGAAGCGCCCTGGGGAGCCACCGGGGAGCTGTTTTTT. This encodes CASSEAPWGATGELFF.

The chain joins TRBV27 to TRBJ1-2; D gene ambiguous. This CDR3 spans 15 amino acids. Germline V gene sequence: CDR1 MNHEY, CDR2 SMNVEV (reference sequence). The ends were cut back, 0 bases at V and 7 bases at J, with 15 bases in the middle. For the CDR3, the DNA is TGTGCCAGCAGTTTATCGAATCTAGGACGGGCTGGCTACACCTTC. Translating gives CASSLSNLGRAGYTF.

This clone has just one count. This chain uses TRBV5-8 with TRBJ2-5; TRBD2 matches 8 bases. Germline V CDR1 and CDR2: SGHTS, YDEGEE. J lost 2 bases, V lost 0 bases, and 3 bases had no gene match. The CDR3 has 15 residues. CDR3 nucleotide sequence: TGTGCCAGCAGCTTGGGAGCTAGCGGGCAAGAGACCCAGTACTTC. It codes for CASSLGASGQETQYF. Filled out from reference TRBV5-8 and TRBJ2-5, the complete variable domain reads EAGVTQSPTHLIKTRGQQATLRCSPISGHTSVYWYQQALGLGLQFLLWYDEGEERNRGNFPPRFSGRQFPNYSSELNVNALELEDSALYLCASSLGASGQETQYFGPGTRLLVL.

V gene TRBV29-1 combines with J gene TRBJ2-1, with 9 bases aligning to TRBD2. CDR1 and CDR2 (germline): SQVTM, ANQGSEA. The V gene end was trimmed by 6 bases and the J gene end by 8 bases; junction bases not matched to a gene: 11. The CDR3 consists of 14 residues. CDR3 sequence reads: CSVRHSGSNYEQFF. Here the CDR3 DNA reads TGCAGCGTGCGCCATAGCGGGAGTAACTATGAGCAGTTCTTC.

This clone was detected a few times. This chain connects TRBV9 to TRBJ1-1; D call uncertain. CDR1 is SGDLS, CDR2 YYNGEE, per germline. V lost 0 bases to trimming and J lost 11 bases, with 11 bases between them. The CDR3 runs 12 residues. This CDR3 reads CASSVETTPAFF. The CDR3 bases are TGTGCCAGCAGCGTAGAGACGACCCCGGCTTTCTTT.

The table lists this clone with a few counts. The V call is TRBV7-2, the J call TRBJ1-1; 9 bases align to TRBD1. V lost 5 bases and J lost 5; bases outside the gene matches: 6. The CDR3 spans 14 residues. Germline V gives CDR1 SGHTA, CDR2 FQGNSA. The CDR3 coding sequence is TGTGCCAGCAGCGGAGACAGGGGGAGTACTGAAGCTTTCTTT. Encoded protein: CASSGDRGSTEAFF.

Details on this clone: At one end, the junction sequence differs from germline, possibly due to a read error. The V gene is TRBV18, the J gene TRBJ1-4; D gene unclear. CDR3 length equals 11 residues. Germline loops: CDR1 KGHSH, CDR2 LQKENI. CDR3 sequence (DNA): TGTGCCAGCTCACCAGGCCGGGAGCGGAAATTT. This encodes CASSPGRERKF.

Here the CDR3 DNA reads TGTGCCAGCAGCTTAAGACAGGGGTCCTACAATGAGCAGTTCTTC. Its protein product is CASSLRQGSYNEQFF. The rearrangement joins TRBV11-1 to TRBJ2-1, with 8 bases lining up with TRBD1. Unmatched junction bases numbered 1, after V lost 2 bases and J lost 1 base. Germline V gives CDR1 SGHAT, CDR2 FQDESV (reference sequence). The CDR3 has 15 residues.

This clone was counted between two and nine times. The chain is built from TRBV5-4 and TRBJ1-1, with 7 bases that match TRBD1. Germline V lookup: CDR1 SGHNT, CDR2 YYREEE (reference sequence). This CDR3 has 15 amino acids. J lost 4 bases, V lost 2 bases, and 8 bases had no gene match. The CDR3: CASSLPQGIGTEAFF. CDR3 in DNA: TGTGCCAGCAGCTTACCACAGGGGATCGGCACTGAAGCTTTCTTT.

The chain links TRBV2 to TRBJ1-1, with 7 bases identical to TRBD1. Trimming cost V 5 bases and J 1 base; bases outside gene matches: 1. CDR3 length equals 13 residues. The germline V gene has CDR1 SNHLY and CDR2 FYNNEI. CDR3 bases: TGTGCCAGCAGTTGGACAGGGAACACTGAAGCTTTCTTT. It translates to CASSWTGNTEAFF.

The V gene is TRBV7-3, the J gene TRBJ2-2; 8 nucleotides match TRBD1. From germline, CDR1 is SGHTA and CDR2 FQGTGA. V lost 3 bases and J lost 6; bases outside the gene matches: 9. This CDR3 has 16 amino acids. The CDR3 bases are TGTGCCAGCAGCTTGACCGGACAGGGTATTTCCGGGGAGCTGTTTTTT. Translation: CASSLTGQGISGELFF.

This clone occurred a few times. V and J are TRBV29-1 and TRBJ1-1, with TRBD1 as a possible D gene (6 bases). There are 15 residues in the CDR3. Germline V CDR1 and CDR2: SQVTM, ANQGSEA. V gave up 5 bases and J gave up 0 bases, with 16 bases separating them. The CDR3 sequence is CSVTKPQGLNTEAFF. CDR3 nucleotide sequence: TGCAGCGTTACAAAGCCACAGGGACTGAACACTGAAGCTTTCTTT.

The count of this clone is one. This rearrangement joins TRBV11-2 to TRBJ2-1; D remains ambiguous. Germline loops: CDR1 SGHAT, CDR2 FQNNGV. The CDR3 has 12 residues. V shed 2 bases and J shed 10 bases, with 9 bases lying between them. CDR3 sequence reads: CASSLISGEQFF. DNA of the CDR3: TGTGCCAGCAGCTTAATTTCAGGAGAGCAGTTCTTC.

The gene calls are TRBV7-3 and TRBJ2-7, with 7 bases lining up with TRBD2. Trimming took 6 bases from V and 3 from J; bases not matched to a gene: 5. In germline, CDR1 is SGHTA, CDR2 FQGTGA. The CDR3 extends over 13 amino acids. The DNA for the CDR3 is TGTGCCAGCAGTCCCCTAGCGGTCTACGAGCAGTACTTC. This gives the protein CASSPLAVYEQYF. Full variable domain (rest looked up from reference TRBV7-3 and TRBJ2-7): GAGVSQTPSNKVTEKGKYVELRCDPISGHTALYWYRQSLGQGPEFLIYFQGTGAADDSGLPNDRFFAVRPEGSVSTLKIQRTERGDSAVYLCASSPLAVYEQYFGPGTRLTVT.

The CDR3 coding sequence is TGCGCCAGCAGCCGAGGACTAGCGGGACCCACAGATACGCAGTATTTT. Protein product: CASSRGLAGPTDTQYF. The genes are TRBV4-3 and TRBJ2-3; 12 bases line up with TRBD2. This CDR3 is built from 16 residues. V lost 4 bases and J lost 2; bases outside the gene matches: 4. Germline V lookup: CDR1 LGHNA, CDR2 YSLEER.

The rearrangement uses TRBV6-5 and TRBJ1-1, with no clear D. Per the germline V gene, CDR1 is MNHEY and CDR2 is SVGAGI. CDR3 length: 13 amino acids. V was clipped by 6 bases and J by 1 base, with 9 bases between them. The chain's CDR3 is CASRLDGNTEAFF. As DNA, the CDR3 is TGTGCCAGCAGACTCGACGGGAACACTGAAGCTTTCTTT.

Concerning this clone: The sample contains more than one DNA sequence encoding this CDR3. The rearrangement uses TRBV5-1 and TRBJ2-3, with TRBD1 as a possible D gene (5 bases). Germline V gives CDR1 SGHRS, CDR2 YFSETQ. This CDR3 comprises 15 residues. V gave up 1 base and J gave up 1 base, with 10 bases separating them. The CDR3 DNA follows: TGCGCCAGCAGCTTGAGGGGCATGGGCACAGATACGCAGTATTTT. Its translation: CASSLRGMGTDTQYF.

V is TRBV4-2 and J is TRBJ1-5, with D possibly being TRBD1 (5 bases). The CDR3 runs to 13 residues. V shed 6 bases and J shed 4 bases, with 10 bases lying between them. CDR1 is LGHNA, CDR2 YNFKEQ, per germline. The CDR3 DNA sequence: TGTGCCAGCAGTTCCAGGGATAATCAGCCCCAGCATTTT. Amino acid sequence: CASSSRDNQPQHF.

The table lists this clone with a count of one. DNA of the CDR3: TGTGCCAGCCGGGGGGGCCCCTACGAGCAGTACTTC. Protein product: CASRGGPYEQYF. This chain connects TRBV28 to TRBJ2-7, with 8 positions matching TRBD2. The CDR3 length is 12 residues. The ends lost 8 bases at V and 2 bases at J; junction bases unmatched: 2. Germline CDR1 reads MDHEN; CDR2 reads SYDVKM.

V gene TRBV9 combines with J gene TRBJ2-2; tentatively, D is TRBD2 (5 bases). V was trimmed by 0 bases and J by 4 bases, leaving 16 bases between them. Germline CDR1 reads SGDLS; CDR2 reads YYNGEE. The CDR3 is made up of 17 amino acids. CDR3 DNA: TGTGCCAGCAGCGTAGGGTCCGGGTTGGGGAGCACCGGGGAGCTGTTTTTT. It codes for CASSVGSGLGSTGELFF.

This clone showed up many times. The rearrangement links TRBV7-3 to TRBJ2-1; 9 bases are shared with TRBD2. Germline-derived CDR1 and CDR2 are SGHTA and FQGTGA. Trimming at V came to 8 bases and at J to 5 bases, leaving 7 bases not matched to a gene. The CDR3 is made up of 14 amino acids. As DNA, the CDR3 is TGTGCCAGCGGATATAGCGGGAGTAACAATGAGCAGTTCTTC. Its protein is CASGYSGSNNEQFF.

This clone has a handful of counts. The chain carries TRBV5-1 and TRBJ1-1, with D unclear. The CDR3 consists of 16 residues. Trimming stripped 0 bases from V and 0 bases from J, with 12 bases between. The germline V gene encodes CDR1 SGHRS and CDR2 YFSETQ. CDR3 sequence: CASSLAWRTMNTEAFF. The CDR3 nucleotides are TGCGCCAGCAGCTTGGCCTGGCGAACAATGAACACTGAAGCTTTCTTT.

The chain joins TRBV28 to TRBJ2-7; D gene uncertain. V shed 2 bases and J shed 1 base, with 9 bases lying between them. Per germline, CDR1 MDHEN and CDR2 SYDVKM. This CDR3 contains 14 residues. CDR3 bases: TGTGCCAGCAGTTTAGGTCAGGTTTCCTACGAGCAGTACTTC. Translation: CASSLGQVSYEQYF.